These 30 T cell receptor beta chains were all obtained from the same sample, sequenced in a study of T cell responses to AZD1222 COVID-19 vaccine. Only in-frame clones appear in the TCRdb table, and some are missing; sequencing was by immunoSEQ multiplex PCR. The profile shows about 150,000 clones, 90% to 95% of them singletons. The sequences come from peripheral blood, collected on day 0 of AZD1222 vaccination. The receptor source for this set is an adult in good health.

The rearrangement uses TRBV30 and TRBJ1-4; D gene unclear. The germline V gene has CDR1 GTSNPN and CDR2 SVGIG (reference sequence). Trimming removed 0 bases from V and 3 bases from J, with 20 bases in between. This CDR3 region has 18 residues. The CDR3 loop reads CAWSVPFHMVTPNEKLFF. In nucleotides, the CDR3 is TGTGCCTGGAGTGTACCATTCCATATGGTGACTCCTAATGAAAAACTGTTTTTT.

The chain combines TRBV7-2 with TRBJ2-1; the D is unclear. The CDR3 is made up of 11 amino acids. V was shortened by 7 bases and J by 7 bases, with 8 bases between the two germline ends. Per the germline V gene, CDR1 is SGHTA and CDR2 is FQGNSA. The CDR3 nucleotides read TGTGCCAGCATAGCCGCAAATGAGCAGTTCTTC. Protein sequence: CASIAANEQFF. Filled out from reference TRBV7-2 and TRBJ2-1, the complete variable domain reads GAGVSQSPSNKVTEKGKDVELRCDPISGHTALYWYRQSLGQGLEFLIYFQGNSAPDKSGLPSDRFSAERTGGSVSTLTIQRTQQEDSAVYLCASIAANEQFFGPGTRLTVL.

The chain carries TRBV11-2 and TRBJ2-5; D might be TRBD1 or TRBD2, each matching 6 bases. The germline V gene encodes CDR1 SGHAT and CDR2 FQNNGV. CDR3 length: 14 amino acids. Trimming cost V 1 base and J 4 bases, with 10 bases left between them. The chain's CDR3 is CASSLVGGPETQYF. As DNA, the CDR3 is TGTGCCAGCAGCTTAGTAGGGGGGCCAGAGACCCAGTACTTC. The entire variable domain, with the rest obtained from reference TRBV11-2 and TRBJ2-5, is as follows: EAGVAQSPRYKIIEKRQSVAFWCNPISGHATLYWYQQILGQGPKLLIQFQNNGVVDDSQLPKDRFSAERLKGVDSTLKIQPAKLEDSAVYLCASSLVGGPETQYFGPGTRLLVL.

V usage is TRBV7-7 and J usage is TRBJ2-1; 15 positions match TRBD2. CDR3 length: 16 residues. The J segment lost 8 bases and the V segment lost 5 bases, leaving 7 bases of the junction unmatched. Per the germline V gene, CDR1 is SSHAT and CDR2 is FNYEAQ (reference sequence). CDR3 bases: TGTGCCAGCAGCCCGGGACTAGCGGGAGGTGTGTATGAGCAGTTCTTC. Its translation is CASSPGLAGGVYEQFF.

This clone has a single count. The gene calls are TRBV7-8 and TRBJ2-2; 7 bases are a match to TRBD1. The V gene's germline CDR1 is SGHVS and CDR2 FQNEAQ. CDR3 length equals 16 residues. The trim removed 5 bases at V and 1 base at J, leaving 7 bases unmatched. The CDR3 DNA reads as TGTGCCAGCAGCACCTGGACAGGCAAGAACACCGGGGAGCTGTTTTTT. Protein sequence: CASSTWTGKNTGELFF.

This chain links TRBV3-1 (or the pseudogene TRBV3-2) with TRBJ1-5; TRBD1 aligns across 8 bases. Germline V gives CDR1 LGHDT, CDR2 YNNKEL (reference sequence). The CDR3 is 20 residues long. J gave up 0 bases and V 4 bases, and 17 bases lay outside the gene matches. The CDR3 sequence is CASSRNSGTGALYSNQPQHF. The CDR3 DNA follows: TGTGCCAGCAGCCGTAATTCCGGGACAGGAGCTCTTTATAGCAATCAGCCCCAGCATTTT.

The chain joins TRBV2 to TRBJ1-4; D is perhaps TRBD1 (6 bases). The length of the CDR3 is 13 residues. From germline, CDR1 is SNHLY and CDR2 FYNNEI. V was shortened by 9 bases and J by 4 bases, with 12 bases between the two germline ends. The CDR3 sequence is CASLQGFNEKLFF. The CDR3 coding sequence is TGTGCCAGTTTACAGGGCTTTAATGAAAAACTGTTTTTT. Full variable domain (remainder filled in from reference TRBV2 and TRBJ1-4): EPEVTQTPSHQVTQMGQEVILRCVPISNHLYFYWYRQILGQKVEFLVSFYNNEISEKSEIFDDQFSVERPDGSNFTLKIRSTKLEDSAMYFCASLQGFNEKLFFGSGTQLSVL.

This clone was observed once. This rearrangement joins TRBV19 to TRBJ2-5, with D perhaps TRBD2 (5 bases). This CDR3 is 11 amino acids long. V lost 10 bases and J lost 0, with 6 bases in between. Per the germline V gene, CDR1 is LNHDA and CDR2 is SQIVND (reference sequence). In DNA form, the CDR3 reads TGTGCCACGGGGTACCAAGAGACCCAGTACTTC. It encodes CATGYQETQYF.

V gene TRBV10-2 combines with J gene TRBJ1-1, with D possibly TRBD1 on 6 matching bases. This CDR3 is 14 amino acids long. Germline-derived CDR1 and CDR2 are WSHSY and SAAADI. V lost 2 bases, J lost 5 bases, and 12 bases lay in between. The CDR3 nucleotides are TGCGCCAGCAGTGAGCTTTCCAGGGGAACTGAAGCTTTCTTT. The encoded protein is CASSELSRGTEAFF.

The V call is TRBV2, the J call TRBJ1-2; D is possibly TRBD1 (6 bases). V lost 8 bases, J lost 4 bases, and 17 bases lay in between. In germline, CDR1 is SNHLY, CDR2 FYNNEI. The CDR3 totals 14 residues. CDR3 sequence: CASRREQGGYGYTF. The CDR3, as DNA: TGTGCCAGCCGCCGAGAACAGGGTGGCTATGGCTACACCTTC.

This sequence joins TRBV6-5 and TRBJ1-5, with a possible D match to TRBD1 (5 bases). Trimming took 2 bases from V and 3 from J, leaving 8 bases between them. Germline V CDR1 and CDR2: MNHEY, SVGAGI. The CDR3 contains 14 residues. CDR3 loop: CASSYRGDNQPQHF. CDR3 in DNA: TGTGCCAGCAGTTACCGGGGGGACAATCAGCCCCAGCATTTT.

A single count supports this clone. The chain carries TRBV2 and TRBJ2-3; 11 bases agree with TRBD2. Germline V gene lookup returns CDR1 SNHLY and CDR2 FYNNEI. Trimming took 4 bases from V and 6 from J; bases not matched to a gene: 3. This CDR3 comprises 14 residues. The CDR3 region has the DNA TGTGCCAGCAGTGTAGCGGGGGGGACGGATACGCAGTATTTT. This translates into CASSVAGGTDTQYF.

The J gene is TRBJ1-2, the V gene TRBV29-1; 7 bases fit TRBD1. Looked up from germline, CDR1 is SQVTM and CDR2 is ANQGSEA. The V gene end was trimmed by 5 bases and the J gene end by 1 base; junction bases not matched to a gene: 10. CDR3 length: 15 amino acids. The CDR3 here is CSVPQGGSNNYGYTF. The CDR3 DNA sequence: TGCAGCGTTCCCCAGGGGGGTTCTAATAACTATGGCTACACCTTC.

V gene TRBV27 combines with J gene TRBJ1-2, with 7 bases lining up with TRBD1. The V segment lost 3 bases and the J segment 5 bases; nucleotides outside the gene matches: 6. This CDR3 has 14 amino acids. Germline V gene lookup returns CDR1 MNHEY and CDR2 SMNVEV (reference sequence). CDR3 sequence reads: CASSLEGAKYGYTF. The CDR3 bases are TGTGCCAGCAGTTTGGAGGGGGCAAAGTATGGCTACACCTTC.

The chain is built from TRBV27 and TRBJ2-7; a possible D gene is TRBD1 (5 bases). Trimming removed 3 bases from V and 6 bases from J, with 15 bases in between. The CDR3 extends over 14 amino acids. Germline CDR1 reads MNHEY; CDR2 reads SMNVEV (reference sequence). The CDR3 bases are TGTGCCAGCAGTTTCCTCGACAGCAGGTCCGAGCAGTACTTC. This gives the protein CASSFLDSRSEQYF.

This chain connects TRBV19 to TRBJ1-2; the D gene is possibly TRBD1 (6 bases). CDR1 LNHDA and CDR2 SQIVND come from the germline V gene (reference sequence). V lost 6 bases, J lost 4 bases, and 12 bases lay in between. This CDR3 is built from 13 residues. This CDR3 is CASRGQTPYGYTF. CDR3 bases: TGTGCCAGTAGAGGACAGACACCCTATGGCTACACCTTC.

The CDR3 coding sequence is TGTGCCAGCAGCTTCGACCAGACTAGCATGGACCAGTACTTC. As protein: CASSFDQTSMDQYF. The chain uses TRBV5-4 and TRBJ2-5; 7 bases line up with TRBD2. Germline V lookup: CDR1 SGHNT, CDR2 YYREEE (reference sequence). This CDR3 comprises 14 residues. The junction had 11 bases not matched to a gene; V was cut back by 2 bases and J by 10 bases.

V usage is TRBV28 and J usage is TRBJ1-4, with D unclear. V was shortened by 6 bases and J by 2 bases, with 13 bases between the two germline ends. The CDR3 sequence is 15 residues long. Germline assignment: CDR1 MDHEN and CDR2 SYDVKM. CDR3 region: CASRPGGSTNEKLFF. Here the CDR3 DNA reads TGTGCCAGCAGGCCTGGCGGGTCGACTAATGAAAAACTGTTTTTT.

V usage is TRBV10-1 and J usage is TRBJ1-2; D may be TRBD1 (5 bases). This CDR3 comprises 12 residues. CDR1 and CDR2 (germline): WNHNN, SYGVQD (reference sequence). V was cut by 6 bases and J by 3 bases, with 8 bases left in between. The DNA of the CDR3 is TGCGCCAGCAGGGGCAGGGACTATGGCTACACCTTC. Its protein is CASRGRDYGYTF.

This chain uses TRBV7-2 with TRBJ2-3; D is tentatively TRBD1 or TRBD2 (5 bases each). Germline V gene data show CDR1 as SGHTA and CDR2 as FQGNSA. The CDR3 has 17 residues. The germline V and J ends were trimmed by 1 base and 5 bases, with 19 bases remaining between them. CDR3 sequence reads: CASSLVWGILSGDTQYF. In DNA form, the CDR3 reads TGTGCCAGCAGCTTAGTGTGGGGGATCTTATCGGGAGATACGCAGTATTTT.

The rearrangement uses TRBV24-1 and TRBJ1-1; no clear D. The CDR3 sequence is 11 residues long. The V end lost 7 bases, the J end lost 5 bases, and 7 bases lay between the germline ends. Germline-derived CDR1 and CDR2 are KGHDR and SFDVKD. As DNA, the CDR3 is TGTGCCACCAGCCCCGGGACTGAAGCTTTCTTT. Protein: CATSPGTEAFF.

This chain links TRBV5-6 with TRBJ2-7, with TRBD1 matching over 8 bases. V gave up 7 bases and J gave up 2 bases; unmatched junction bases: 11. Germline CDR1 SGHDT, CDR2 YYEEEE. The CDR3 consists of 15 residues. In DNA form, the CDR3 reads TGTGCCAGCGGCCCCTTAGGACAGGGACCCTACGAGCAGTACTTC. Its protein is CASGPLGQGPYEQYF.

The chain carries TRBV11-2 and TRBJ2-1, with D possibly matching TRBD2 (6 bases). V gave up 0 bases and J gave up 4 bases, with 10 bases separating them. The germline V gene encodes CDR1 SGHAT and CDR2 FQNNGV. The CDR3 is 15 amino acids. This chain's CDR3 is CASSLDAGSYNEQFF. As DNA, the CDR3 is TGTGCCAGCAGCTTAGATGCGGGGTCTTACAATGAGCAGTTCTTC.

CDR3 nucleotides: TGTGCCAGCAGCGCGGGAGGCGGGAGGGACCTTGGGGAGCAGTTCTTC. It encodes CASSAGGGRDLGEQFF. The V call is TRBV9, the J call TRBJ2-1, with 9 bases aligning to TRBD2. Germline V CDR1 and CDR2: SGDLS, YYNGEE. CDR3 length: 16 residues. V trimming: 3 bases; J trimming: 10 bases; junction bases outside the gene matches: 14.

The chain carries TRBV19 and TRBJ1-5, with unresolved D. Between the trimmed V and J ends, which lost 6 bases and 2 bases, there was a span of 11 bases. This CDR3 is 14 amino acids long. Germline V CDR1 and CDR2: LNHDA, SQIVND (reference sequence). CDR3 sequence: CASSAKGGNQPQHF. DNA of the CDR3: TGTGCCAGTAGCGCCAAAGGAGGCAATCAGCCCCAGCATTTT.

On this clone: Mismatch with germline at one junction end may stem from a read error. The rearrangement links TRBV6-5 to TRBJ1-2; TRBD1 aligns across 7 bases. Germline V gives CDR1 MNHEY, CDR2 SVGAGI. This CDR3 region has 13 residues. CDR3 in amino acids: CASSYSKGALTAF. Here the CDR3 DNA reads TGTGCCAGCAGTTACTCGAAGGGGGCCCTCACCGCTTTC.

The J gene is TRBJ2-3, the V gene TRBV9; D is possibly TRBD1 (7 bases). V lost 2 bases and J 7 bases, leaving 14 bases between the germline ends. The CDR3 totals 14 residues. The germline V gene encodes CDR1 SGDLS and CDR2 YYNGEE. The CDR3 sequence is CASSVPEGAHTQYF. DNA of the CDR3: TGTGCCAGCAGCGTTCCGGAGGGGGCACATACGCAGTATTTT.

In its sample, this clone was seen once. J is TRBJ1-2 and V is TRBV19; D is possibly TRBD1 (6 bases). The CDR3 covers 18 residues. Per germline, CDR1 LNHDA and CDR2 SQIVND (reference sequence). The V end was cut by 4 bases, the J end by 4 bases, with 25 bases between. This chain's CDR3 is CASSTPALGGGYFYGYTF. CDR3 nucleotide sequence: TGTGCCAGTAGTACTCCTGCCCTCGGGGGCGGATACTTCTATGGCTACACCTTC.

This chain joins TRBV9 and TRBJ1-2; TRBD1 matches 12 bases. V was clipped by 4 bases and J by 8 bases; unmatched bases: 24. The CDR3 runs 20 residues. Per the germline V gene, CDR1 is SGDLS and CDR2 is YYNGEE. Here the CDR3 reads CASSSYSLRGQGAGLTGYTF. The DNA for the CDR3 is TGTGCCAGCAGCTCCTATAGTCTTAGGGGACAGGGGGCAGGGTTGACGGGCTACACCTTC.

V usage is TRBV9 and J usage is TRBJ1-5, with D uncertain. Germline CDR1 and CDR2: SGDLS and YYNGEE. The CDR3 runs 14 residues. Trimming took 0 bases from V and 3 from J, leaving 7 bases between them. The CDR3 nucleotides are TGTGCCAGCAGCGTAGACGGGAACAATCAGCCCCAGCATTTT. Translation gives CASSVDGNNQPQHF.